This T cell receptor (beta chain) stems from a study of monozygotic twins with inflammatory bowel disease (dated by TCRdb to between 2018 and 2021). In the study overall: A total of around 30 monozygotic twin pairs were included in the full study, comprising nine German pairs (four IBD-concordant, five IBD-discordant) and 19 IBD-discordant Danish pairs. The search for disease-associated traits relied mainly on comparing IBD patients with their genetically identical healthy co-twins within discordant pairs. Each individual had, on average, about 151 000 unique TCRalpha sequences and 181 000 unique TCRbeta sequences available for analysis. Results the study describes overall, beyond this receptor: Repertoire similarity did not differ between concordant and discordant twins, possibly due to limited statistical power. No single strong signal or clonotype linked to IBD turned up in the results, so the idea that one exists was not supported. Compared with healthy twins, IBD patients had fewer clonotypes in common with other individuals, a difference most pronounced in patients showing signs of disease activity. TCRbeta repertoire diversity, by inverse Simpson index, was decreased in IBD patients compared with their healthy co-twins. Different T cell subtypes could not be distinguished in the analysis. Because patients received different immunosuppressive treatments, the repertoires may have picked up extra background noise and variability between individuals.

Library preparation employed 5' RACE. The input for every TCR library was 3,500 to 4,000 ng of total RNA. For each sample, cDNA synthesis was carried out in eight separate reactions using SMARTScribe reverse transcriptase. During cDNA synthesis, template switching was used to introduce unique molecular identifiers that contained a 6-nucleotide sample barcode. TCRalpha and TCRbeta cDNA was amplified by two nested PCRs of around 16 and 10 cycles, with bead purification after each PCR. Before amplification, the cDNA was treated with uracil DNA-glycosylase and purified using the QIAquick PCR purification kit. The second PCR was the step at which Illumina TruSeq-compatible adapters and sample-specific barcodes were added. TapeStation and Qubit were used to check library quality and concentration, and 5 ng of each library went into the pool. The pooled libraries were sequenced with 2 x 100 bp reads and custom sequencing primers on an Illumina HiSeq2500 single-index Rapid Run. On the study's bioinformatics: MiGEC version 1.2.6 was used for UMI-based consensus assembly, which corrected PCR and sequencing errors. MiXCR version 2.1.1 was used to carry out V(D)J alignment, clonotype assembly and CDR3 extraction. To normalise gene usage, clonotype sharing and MAIT/NKT TCR abundance, the top 1000, 10 000 and 20 000 clonotypes in each sample were analysed. Diversity was computed as the inverse Simpson index with the vegan R package after downsampling to 27 000 UMIs. Paired Mann-Whitney U tests were applied to discordant twin pairs, with Benjamini-Hochberg correction for multiple testing. TCRdb reprocessed the reads and lists each CDR3 protein sequence as a single entry, with no DNA. TCRdb's processing, not the study's, gives the V and J calls here. This sample's table contains 200,000 to 250,000 distinct CDR3 sequences. Jointly, the top ten make up 1.5% to 2% of the sample.

An approximately 2.5 ml peripheral blood sample was drawn into PAXgene tubes per donor and stored at -80°C. Without any T cell sorting, total RNA was extracted from whole blood using the PAXgene blood miRNA kit on an automated QIAcube. Peripheral blood from monozygotic twin pairs concordant or discordant for inflammatory bowel disease was subjected to deep TCRalpha and TCRbeta repertoire profiling with unique molecular barcoding. Smoking habits were recorded for all twin pairs, and individuals were classified as current, former or never smokers. Concerning this clonotype itself: The clone's antigen remains unknown.

CDR1 and CDR2 (SGHDT, YYEEEE) derive from the germline V gene. Including cysteine and phenylalanine, the CDR3 has 14 amino acids. The DNA sequence is not available. The rearrangement combines TRBV5-6 with TRBJ1-2. The TCR was taken from a human donor with ulcerative colitis or Crohn's disease, or a healthy co-twin of an affected twin (not recorded which). What was sequenced was blood. Here the CDR3 is given as CASSLAGAVGGYTF.